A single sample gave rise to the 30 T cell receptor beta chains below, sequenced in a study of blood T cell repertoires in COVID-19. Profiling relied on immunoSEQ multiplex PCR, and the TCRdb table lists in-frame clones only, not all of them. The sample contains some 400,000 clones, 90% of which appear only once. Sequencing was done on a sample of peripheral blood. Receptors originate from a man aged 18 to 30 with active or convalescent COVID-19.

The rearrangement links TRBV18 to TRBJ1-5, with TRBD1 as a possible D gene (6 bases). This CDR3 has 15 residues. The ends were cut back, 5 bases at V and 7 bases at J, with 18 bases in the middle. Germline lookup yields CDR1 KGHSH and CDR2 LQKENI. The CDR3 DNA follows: TGTGCCAGCTCAGGGGATGGGGGCGCAGGGCAGCCCCAGCATTTT. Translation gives CASSGDGGAGQPQHF.

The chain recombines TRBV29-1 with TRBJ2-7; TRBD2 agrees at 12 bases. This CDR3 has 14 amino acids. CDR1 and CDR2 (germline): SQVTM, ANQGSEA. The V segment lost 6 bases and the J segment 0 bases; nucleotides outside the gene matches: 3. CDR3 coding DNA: TGCAGCGTGAAGACTAGCGGGAGCTCCTACGAGCAGTACTTC. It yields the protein CSVKTSGSSYEQYF.

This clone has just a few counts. DNA for the CDR3: TGTGCCAGCAGTTTAGCGGGACAGGGGTTGAATTCACCCCTCCACTTT. Translating it yields CASSLAGQGLNSPLHF. V and J are TRBV28 and TRBJ1-6; 10 nucleotides match TRBD1. With 2 bases clipped from V and 7 bases from J, the junction kept 5 bases outside the gene matches. CDR1 and CDR2 from the germline V gene are MDHEN and SYDVKM. The CDR3 loop spans 16 amino acids. Full variable domain (rest looked up from reference TRBV28 and TRBJ1-6): DVKVTQSSRYLVKRTGEKVFLECVQDMDHENMFWYRQDPGLGLRLIYFSYDVKMKEKGDIPEGYSVSREKKERFSLILESASTNQTSMYLCASSLAGQGLNSPLHFGNGTRLTVT.

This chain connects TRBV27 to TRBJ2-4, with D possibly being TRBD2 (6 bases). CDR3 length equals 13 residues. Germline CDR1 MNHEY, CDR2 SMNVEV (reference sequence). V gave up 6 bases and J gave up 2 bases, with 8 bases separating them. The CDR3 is CASREGSKNIQYF. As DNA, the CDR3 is TGTGCCAGCAGGGAGGGATCCAAAAACATTCAGTACTTC.

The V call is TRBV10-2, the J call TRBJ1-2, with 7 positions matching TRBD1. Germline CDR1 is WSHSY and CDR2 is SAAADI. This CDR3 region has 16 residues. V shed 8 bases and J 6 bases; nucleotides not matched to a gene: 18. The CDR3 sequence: CASEGLGAADRNGYTF. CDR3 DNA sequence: TGCGCCAGCGAGGGACTGGGGGCGGCGGACAGGAATGGCTACACCTTC.

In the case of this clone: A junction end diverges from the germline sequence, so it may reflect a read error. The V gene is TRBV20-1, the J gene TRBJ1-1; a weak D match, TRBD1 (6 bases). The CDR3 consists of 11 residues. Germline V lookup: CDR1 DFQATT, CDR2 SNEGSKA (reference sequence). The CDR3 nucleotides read TGTGGGGGGGCAGCGAACACTGAAGCTTTCTTT. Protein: CGGAANTEAFF.

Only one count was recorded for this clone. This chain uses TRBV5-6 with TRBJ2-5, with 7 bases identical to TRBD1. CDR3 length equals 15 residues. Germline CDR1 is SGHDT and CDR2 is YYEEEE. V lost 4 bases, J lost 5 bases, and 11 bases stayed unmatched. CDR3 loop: CASSRYRGEFETQYF. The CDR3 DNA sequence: TGTGCCAGCAGCCGATACAGGGGTGAATTCGAGACCCAGTACTTC.

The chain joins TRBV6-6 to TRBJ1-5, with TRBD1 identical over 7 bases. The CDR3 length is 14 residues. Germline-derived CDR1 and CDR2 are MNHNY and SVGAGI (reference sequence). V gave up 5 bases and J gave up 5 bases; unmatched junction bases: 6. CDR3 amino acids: CASSQTGVDQPQHF. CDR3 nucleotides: TGTGCCAGCAGTCAAACAGGGGTAGATCAGCCCCAGCATTTT.

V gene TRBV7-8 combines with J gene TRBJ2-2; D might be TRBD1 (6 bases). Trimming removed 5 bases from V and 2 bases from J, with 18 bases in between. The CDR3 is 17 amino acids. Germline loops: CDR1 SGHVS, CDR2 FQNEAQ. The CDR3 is CASSLKARGPNTGELFF. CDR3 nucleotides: TGTGCCAGCAGCCTAAAGGCCAGGGGCCCCAACACCGGGGAGCTGTTTTTT.

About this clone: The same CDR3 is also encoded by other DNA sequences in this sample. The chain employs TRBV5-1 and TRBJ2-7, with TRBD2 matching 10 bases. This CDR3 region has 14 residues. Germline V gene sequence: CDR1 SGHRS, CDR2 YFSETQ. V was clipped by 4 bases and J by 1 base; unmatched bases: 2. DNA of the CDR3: TGCGCCAGCAGCCTGACTAGCGGGTCCTACGAGCAGTACTTC. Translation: CASSLTSGSYEQYF. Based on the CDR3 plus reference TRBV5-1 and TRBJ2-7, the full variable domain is KAGVTQTPRYLIKTRGQQVTLSCSPISGHRSVSWYQQTPGQGLQFLFEYFSETQRNKGNFPGRFSGRQFSNSRSEMNVSTLELGDSALYLCASSLTSGSYEQYFGPGTRLTVT.

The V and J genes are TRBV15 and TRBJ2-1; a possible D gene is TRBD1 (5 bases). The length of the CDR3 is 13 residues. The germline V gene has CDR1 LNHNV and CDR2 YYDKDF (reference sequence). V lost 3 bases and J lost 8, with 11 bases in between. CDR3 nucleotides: TGTGCCACCAGCAGTAACAGGATCGATGAGCAGTTCTTC. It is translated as CATSSNRIDEQFF.

The CDR3 DNA sequence: TGTGCCAGCAGTGACTCGATCGGTTATACGCAGTATTTT. The encoded protein is CASSDSIGYTQYF. The genes are TRBV6-4 and TRBJ2-3; D gene ambiguous. CDR1 and CDR2 from the germline V gene are MRHNA and SNTAGT. This CDR3 is built from 13 residues. Between the trimmed V and J ends, which lost 0 bases and 7 bases, there was a span of 8 bases.

In DNA, the CDR3 is TGTGCCAGTAGCCAACCTACAGGGGTCGTCAATCAGCCCCAGCATTTT. Protein product: CASSQPTGVVNQPQHF. This sequence joins TRBV19 and TRBJ1-5, with 7 bases matching TRBD1. Germline V lookup: CDR1 LNHDA, CDR2 SQIVND (reference sequence). This CDR3 spans 16 amino acids. J lost 3 bases, V lost 6 bases, and 11 bases had no gene match.

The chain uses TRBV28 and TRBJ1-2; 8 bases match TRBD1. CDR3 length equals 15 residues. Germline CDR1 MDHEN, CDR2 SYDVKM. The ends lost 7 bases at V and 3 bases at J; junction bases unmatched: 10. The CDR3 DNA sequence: TGTGCCAGCACGGTGGCACAGGGGGTGTACTATGGCTACACCTTC. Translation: CASTVAQGVYYGYTF.

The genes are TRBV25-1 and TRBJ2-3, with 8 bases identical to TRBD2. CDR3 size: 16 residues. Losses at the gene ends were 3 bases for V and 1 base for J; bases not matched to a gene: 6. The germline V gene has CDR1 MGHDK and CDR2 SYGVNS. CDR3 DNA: TGTGCCAGCAGTGATACGGGGGGGGCACGCACAGATACGCAGTATTTT. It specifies CASSDTGGARTDTQYF.

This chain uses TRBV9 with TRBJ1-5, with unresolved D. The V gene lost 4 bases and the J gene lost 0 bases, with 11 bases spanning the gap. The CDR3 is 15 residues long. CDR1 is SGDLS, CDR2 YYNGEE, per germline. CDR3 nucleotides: TGTGCCAGCAGCCAAGAGGGTTATAGCAATCAGCCCCAGCATTTT. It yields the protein CASSQEGYSNQPQHF.

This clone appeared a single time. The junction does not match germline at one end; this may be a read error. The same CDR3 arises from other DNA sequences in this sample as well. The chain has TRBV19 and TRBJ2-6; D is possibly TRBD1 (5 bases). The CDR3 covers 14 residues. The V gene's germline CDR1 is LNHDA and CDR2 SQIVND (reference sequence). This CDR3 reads CASSISSGANVLTF. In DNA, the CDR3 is TGTGCCAGTAGTATTAGCTCTGGGGCCAACGTGCTGACTTTC.

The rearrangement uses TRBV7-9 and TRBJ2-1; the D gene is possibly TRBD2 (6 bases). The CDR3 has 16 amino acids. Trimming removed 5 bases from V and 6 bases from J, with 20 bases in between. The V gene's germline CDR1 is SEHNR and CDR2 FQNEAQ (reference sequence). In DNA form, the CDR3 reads TGTGCCAGCAGCCCCCAGACTAGGAGCCAAACCAATGAGCAGTTCTTC. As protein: CASSPQTRSQTNEQFF.

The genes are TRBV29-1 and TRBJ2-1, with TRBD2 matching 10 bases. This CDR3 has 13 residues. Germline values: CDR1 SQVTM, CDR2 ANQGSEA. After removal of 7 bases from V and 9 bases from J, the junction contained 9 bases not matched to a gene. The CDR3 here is CSAKPLAGAEQFF. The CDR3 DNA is TGCAGCGCCAAACCCCTAGCGGGAGCTGAGCAGTTCTTC.

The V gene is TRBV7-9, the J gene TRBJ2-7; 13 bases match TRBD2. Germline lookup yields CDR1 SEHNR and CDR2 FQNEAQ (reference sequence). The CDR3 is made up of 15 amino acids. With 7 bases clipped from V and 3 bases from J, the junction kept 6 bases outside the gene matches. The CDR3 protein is CASTNGLAGDYEQYF. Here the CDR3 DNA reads TGTGCCAGCACCAACGGACTAGCGGGAGACTACGAGCAGTACTTC.

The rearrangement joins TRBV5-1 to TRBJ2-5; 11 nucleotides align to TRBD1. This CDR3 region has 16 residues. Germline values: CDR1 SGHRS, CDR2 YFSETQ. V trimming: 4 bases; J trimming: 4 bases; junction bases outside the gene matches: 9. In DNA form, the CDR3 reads TGCGCCAGCAGCCCCTCACCGGGACAGGGGGGAGAGACCCAGTACTTC. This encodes CASSPSPGQGGETQYF. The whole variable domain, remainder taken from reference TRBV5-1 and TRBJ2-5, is KAGVTQTPRYLIKTRGQQVTLSCSPISGHRSVSWYQQTPGQGLQFLFEYFSETQRNKGNFPGRFSGRQFSNSRSEMNVSTLELGDSALYLCASSPSPGQGGETQYFGPGTRLLVL.

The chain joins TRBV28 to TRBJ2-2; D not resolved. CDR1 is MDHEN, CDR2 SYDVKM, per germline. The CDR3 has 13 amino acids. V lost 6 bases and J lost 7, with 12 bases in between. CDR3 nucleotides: TGTGCCAGCAGCAGGTTCGTCTTCGGGGAGCTGTTTTTT. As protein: CASSRFVFGELFF.

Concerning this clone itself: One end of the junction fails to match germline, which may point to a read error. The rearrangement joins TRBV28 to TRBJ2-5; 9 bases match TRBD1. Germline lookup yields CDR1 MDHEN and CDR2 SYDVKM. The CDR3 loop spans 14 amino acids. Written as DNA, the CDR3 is TGTGCCAGCGGTTTGTACAGGGGGCTAGAGACCCAGTACTTC. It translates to CASGLYRGLETQYF.

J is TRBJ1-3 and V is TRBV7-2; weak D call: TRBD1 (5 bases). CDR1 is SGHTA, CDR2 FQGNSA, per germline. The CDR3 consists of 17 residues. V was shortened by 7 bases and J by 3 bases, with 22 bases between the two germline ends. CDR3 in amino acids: CASTVTVPDPYGNTIYF. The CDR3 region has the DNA TGTGCCAGCACCGTGACAGTGCCAGACCCTTATGGAAACACCATATATTTT.

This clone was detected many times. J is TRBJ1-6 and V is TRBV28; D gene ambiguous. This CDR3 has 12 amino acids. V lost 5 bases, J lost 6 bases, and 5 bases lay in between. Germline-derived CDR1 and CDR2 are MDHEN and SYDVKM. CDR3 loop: CASSEGNSPLHF. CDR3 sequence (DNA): TGTGCCAGCAGTGAGGGTAATTCACCCCTCCACTTT.

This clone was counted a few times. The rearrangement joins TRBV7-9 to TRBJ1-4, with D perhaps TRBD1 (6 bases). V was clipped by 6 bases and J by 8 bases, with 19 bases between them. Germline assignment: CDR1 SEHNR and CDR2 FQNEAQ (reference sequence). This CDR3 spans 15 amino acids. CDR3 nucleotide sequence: TGTGCCAGCAGACACAAGGAAGGGGGTGAAGAAAAACTGTTTTTT. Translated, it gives CASRHKEGGEEKLFF.

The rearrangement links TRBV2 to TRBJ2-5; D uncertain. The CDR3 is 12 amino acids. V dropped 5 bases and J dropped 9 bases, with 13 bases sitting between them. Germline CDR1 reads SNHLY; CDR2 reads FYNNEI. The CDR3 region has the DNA TGTGCCAGCAGTAGTCGCGGTGCCGCCCAGTACTTC. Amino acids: CASSSRGAAQYF. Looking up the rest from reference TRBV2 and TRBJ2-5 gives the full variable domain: EPEVTQTPSHQVTQMGQEVILRCVPISNHLYFYWYRQILGQKVEFLVSFYNNEISEKSEIFDDQFSVERPDGSNFTLKIRSTKLEDSAMYFCASSSRGAAQYFGPGTRLLVL.

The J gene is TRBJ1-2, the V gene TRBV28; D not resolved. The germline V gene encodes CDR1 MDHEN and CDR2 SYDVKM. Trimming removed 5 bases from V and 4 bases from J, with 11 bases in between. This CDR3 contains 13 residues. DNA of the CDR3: TGTGCCAGCAGTAGCCTTTTAAGCTATGGCTACACCTTC. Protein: CASSSLLSYGYTF.

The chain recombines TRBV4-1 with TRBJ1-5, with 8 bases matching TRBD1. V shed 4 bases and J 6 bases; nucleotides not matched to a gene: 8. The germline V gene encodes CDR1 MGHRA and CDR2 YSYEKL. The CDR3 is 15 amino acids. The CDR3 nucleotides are TGCGCCAGCAGCCTTACGGACAGGGTGGGTCAGCCCCAGCATTTT. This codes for CASSLTDRVGQPQHF.

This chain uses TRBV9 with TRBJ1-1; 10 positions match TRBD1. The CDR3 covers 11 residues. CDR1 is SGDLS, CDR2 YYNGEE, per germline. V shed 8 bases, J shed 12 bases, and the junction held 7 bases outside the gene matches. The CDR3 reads CASGGTGVTFF. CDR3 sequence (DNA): TGTGCCAGTGGGGGGACAGGGGTGACTTTCTTT.